What follows is one T cell receptor beta chain and its context. This clonotype was counted many times. It lacks a known antigen. Base qualities are not provided; no much larger clone lies one nucleotide away. The CDR3 sequence holds 14 residues, the cysteine and phenylalanine included. Of all the DNA, just the CDR3 is kept, 42 bases in frame from base 1. Trimming takes 9 bases from V and 2 bases from J, and the germline ends sit 14 bases apart. Based on the germline V gene (reference sequence), the CDR1 and CDR2 sequences are LNHDA and SQIVND. The sequencer was an Illumina HiSeq 1500. Using fastp at Q25 and MiXCR, TCRdb reprocessed the public reads and kept productive beta chains. Rows are unified per CDR3 protein, each entry keeping the most common DNA and genes. Counted in this sample were 300,000 or so distinct CDR3 sequences; roughly a tenth of them appeared once. 2.5% of the sample rests with the top ten.

The sample is drawn from a study of T cell repertoires in cytomegalovirus infection (dated 2019 in TCRdb). With regard to the full study: The HLA type of each donor mattered for the analysis, because public TCR beta signatures pointed to carriage of CMV infection along with the matching HLA type. Points the paper makes about the study in general: In both this cohort and an independent cohort of over 350 donors, the cumulative frequency of public TCR beta family members distinguished carriers of CMV infection plus the relevant HLA type. The ex vivo response was dominated by HLA-C-restricted CMV-specific TCR beta clonotypes, which also provided the single most frequent clonotype in two of eight donors.

The chain is made from TRBV19 and TRBJ1-5; 5 matching bases give a weak D call of TRBD1. Sequencing input: PBMCs. This receptor was obtained from a human donor in good health (CMV status not recorded). Some clones in this sample may be carry-over from other donors' samples. The DNA is as follows: TGTGCCAGGGCGTGGGGCGATGGCAATCAGCCCCAGCATTTT. It encodes CARAWGDGNQPQHF. Beyond the CDR3, the reference TRBV19 and TRBJ1-5 genes provide the residues; the full variable domain reads: DGGITQSPKYLFRKEGQNVTLSCEQNLNHDAMYWYRQDPGQGLRLIYYSQIVNDFQKGDIAEGYSVSREKKESFPLTVTSAQKNPTAFYLCARAWGDGNQPQHFGDGTRLSIL.